The TCR beta chain described here comes from a study of T cell changes during pregnancy in multiple sclerosis. Trimming took 10 bases from V and 1 from J, leaving 16 bases between them. Germline-derived CDR1 and CDR2 are MNHNS and SASEGT. CDR3 length equals 14 residues. Sequencing used immunoSEQ multiplex PCR; TCRdb keeps in-frame clones, though not all of them. The sample contains fewer than 150,000 clones, 96% of which appear only once. V gene TRBV6-1 combines with J gene TRBJ1-2, with D perhaps matching TRBD1 (6 bases). Here the sequenced sample was peripheral blood, taken after pregnancy. The TCR was taken from a female donor with multiple sclerosis, enrolled in a pregnancy study. The CDR3 region has the DNA TGTGCCACCAAGGACAGTGGATATAACTATGGCTACACCTTC. Protein sequence: CATKDSGYNYGYTF.